Detailed here is one T cell receptor (beta chain). Its antigen is unidentified. These data belong to a study of cytomegalovirus exposure and HLA in healthy donors. Study observations and caveats: Among CMV-associated TCR beta chains, most appeared HLA-restricted in a later analysis. Using a false discovery rate of 0.05, a later analysis showed that 15,000 to 20,000 TCR beta sequences were associated with HLA alleles. About 87% or about 30% of the time was how often most TCR beta V segments were productive, according to an earlier analysis. Common viral pathogens (according to a later analysis) appeared linked to several of the most significant clusters.

This PCR relied on a set of 60 Vbeta primers and 13 Jbeta primers. The assay was immunoSEQ multiplex PCR, and TCRdb's table has in-frame clones only and misses some. The table has around 110,000 clones, 70% to 80% seen once. The CDR3 loop spans 13 amino acids. Trimming stripped 5 bases from V and 4 bases from J, with 9 bases between. The V gene's germline CDR1 is LNHNV and CDR2 YYDKDF (reference sequence). Material for sequencing was PBMCs. This TCR was sampled from a woman under 30 in good health and CMV-seropositive. The V call is TRBV15, the J call TRBJ2-1, with D uncertain. Written as DNA, the CDR3 is TGTGCCACCAGCTATCCCACATACAATGAGCAGTTCTTC. Amino acid sequence: CATSYPTYNEQFF.